This TCR beta chain stems from a study of cytomegalovirus exposure and HLA in healthy donors. On the study more broadly: An early release of data contained approximately 80 million unique TCRs, which came from HLA-typed donors. Assignment to the Caucasian-associated ancestry cluster applied to more than 75% of the approximately 380 genotyped donors. Study-wide points: TCR beta chains associated with HLA were, in a later analysis, more clonally expanded than equally common others. Data from an earlier analysis indicated that most TCR beta V segments were productive either about 87% or about 30% of the time.

The V gene's germline CDR1 is SGDLS and CDR2 YYNGEE. V lost 0 bases to trimming and J lost 0 bases; unmatched junction nucleotides: 2. The CDR3 runs 15 residues. Points on this clone: Its antigen is unidentified.

PCR employed 60 Vbeta and 13 Jbeta primers. The method was immunoSEQ multiplex PCR; TCRdb's version includes in-frame clones alone and lacks a portion of them. The sample lists around 99,000 clones; approximately 76% were seen once. Sequencing was carried out using PBMCs. This sequence joins TRBV9 and TRBJ2-7, with 8 positions matching TRBD2. This TCR came from a man between 18 and 35 years old in good health and CMV-seronegative. CDR3 nucleotide sequence: TGTGCCAGCAGCGTAGCAGCGGGGGCCTCCTACGAGCAGTACTTC. Translation: CASSVAAGASYEQYF.